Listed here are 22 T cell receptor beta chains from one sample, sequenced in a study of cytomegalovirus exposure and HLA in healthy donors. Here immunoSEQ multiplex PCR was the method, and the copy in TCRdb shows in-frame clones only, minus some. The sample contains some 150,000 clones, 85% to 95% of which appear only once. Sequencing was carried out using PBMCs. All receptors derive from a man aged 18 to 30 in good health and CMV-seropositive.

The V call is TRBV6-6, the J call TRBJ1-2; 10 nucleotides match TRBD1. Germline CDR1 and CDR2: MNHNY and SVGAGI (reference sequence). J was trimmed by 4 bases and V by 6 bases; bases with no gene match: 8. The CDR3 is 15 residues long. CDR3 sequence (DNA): TGTGCCAGCAGCTCGACAGGGGGCGCAGTCTATGGCTACACCTTC. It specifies CASSSTGGAVYGYTF.

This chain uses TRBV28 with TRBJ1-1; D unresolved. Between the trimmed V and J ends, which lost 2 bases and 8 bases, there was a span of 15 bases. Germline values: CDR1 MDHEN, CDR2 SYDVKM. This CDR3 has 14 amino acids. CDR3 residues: CASSLSMLPAEAFF. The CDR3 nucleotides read TGTGCCAGCAGTTTAAGTATGCTGCCCGCGGAAGCTTTCTTT.

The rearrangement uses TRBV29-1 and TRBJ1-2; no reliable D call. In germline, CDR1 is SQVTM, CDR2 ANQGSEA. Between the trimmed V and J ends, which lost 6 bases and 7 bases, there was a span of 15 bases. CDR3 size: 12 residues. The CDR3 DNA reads TGCAGCGTAGATGAAGGTCGCGGTGGCTACACCTTC. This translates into CSVDEGRGGYTF.

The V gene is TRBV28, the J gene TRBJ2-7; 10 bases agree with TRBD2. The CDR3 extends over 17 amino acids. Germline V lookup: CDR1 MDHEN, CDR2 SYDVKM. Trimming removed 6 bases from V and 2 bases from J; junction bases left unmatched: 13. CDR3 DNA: TGTGCCAGCAGAAGCCCTAGCGGGGGATTACTTACCTACGAGCAGTACTTC. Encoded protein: CASRSPSGGLLTYEQYF.

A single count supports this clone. DNA of the CDR3: TGTGCCAGCTCTCAAGGGTCTAGCGGGAGCACAGATACGCAGTATTTT. Its protein product is CASSQGSSGSTDTQYF. V is TRBV18 and J is TRBJ2-3; 8 bases are shared with TRBD2. The length of the CDR3 is 16 residues. V shed 6 bases, J shed 0 bases, and the junction held 8 bases outside the gene matches. CDR1 and CDR2 from the germline V gene are KGHSH and LQKENI.

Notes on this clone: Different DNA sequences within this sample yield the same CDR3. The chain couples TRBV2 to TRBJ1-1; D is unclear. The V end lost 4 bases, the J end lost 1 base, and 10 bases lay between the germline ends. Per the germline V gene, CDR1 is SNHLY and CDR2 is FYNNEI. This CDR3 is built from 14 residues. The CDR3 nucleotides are TGTGCCAGCAGTGTAGGAGGGCGGAACACTGAAGCTTTCTTT. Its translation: CASSVGGRNTEAFF.

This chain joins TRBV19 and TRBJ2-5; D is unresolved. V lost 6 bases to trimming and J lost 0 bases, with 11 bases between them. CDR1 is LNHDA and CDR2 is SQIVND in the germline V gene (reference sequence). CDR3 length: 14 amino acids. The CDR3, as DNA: TGTGCCAGTAGCCGATCTATTTACCAAGAGACCCAGTACTTC. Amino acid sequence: CASSRSIYQETQYF.

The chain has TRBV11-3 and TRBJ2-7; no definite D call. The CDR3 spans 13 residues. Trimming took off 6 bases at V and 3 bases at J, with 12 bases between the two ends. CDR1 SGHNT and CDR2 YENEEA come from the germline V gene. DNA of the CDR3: TGTGCCAGCAGTTTGAGTTCCGACTACGAGCAGTACTTC. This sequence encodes CASSLSSDYEQYF.

CDR3 DNA: TGTGCCAGCAGTTACTCGAGCTCAGATACGCAGTATTTT. It yields the protein CASSYSSSDTQYF. The V gene is TRBV6-5, the J gene TRBJ2-3; D unclear. V lost 0 bases and J 4 bases, leaving 5 bases between the germline ends. Germline CDR1 and CDR2: MNHEY and SVGAGI. The CDR3 is 13 residues long.

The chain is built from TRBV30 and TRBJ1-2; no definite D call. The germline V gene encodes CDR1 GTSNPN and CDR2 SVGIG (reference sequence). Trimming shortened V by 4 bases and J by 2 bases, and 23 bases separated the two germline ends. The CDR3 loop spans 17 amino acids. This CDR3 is CAWKPFDQKRLNYGYTF. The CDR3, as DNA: TGTGCCTGGAAACCCTTTGACCAGAAGAGACTAAACTATGGCTACACCTTC.

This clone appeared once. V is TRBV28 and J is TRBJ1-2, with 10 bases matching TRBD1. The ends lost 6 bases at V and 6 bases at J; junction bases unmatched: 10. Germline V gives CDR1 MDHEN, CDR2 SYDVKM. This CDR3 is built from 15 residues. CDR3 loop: CASSSGTGDSNGYTF. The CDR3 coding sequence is TGTGCCAGCAGCTCCGGGACAGGGGATTCAAATGGCTACACCTTC.

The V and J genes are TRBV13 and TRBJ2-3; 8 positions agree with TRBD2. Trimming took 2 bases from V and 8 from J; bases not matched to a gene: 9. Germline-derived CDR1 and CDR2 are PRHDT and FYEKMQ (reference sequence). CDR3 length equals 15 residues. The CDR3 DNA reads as TGTGCCAGCAGCTTACGGGAGGGCTCACGGGGTACGCAGTATTTT. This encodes CASSLREGSRGTQYF.

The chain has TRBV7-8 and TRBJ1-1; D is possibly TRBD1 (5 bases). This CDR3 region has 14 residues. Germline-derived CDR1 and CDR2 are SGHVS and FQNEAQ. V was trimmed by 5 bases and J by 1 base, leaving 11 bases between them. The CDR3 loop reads CASSRQMGNTEAFF. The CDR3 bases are TGTGCCAGCAGCCGACAGATGGGGAACACTGAAGCTTTCTTT.

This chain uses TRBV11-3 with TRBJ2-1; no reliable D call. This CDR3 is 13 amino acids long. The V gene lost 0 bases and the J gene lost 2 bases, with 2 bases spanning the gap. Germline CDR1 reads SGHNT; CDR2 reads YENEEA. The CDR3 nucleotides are TGTGCCAGCAGCTTAGACACCTACAATGAGCAGTTCTTC. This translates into CASSLDTYNEQFF.

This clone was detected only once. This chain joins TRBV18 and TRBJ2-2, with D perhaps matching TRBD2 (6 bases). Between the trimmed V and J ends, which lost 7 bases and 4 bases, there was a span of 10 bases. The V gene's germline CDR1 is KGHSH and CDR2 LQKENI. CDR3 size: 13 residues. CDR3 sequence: CASLRDGTGELFF. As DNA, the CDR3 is TGTGCCAGCTTGCGGGACGGCACCGGGGAGCTGTTTTTT.

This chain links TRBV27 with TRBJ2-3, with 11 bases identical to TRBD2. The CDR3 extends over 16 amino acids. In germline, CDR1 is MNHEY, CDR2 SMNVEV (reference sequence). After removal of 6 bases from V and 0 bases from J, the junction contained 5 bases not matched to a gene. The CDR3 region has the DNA TGTGCCAGCAGGGGGGGGACTAGCGGTAGCACAGATACGCAGTATTTT. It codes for CASRGGTSGSTDTQYF.

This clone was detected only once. The CDR3 reads CASSDPTSGRNEQFF. The CDR3 DNA is TGTGCCAGCAGTGACCCGACTAGCGGGAGAAATGAGCAGTTCTTC. V is TRBV25-1 and J is TRBJ2-1; 12 nucleotides line up with TRBD2. Germline loops: CDR1 MGHDK, CDR2 SYGVNS. The J segment lost 7 bases and the V segment lost 3 bases, leaving 4 bases of the junction unmatched. CDR3 length: 15 amino acids. The full variable domain, completed using reference TRBV25-1 and TRBJ2-1, is EADIYQTPRYLVIGTGKKITLECSQTMGHDKMYWYQQDPGMELHLIHYSYGVNSTEKGDLSSESTVSRIRTEHFPLTLESARPSHTSQYLCASSDPTSGRNEQFFGPGTRLTVL.

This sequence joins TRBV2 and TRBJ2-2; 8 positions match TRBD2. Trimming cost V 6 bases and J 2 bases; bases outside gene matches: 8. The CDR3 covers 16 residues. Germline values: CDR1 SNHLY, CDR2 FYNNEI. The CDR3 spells CASRAASGRNTGELFF. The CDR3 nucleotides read TGTGCCAGCAGGGCTGCTAGCGGGCGAAACACCGGGGAGCTGTTTTTT. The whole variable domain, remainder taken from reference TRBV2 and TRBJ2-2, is EPEVTQTPSHQVTQMGQEVILRCVPISNHLYFYWYRQILGQKVEFLVSFYNNEISEKSEIFDDQFSVERPDGSNFTLKIRSTKLEDSAMYFCASRAASGRNTGELFFGEGSRLTVL.

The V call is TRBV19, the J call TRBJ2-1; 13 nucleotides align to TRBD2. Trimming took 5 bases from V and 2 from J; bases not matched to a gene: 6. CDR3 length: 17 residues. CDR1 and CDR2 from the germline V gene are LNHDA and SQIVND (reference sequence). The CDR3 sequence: CASSLGLAGHTYNEQFF. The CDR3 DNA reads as TGTGCCAGTAGTTTGGGACTAGCGGGACATACCTACAATGAGCAGTTCTTC.

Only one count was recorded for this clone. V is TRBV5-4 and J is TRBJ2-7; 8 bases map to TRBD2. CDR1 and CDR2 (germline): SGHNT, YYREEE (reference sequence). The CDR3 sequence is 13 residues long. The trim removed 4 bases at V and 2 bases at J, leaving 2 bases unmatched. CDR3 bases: TGTGCCAGCAGCAAGGGACTAGCCTACGAGCAGTACTTC. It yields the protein CASSKGLAYEQYF.

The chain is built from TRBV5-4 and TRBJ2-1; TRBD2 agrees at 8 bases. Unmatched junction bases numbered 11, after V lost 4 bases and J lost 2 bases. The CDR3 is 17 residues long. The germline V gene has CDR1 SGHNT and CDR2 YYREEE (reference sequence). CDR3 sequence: CASSEAGAVVAYNEQFF. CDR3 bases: TGTGCCAGCAGCGAAGCGGGAGCAGTGGTCGCCTACAATGAGCAGTTCTTC.

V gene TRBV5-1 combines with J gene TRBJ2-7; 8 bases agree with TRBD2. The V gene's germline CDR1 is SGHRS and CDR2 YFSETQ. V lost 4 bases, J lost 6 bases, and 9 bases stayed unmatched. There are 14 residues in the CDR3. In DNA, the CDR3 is TGCGCCAGCAGCCCCAGCGGGAGCTCGTCCGAGCAGTACTTC. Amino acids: CASSPSGSSSEQYF.